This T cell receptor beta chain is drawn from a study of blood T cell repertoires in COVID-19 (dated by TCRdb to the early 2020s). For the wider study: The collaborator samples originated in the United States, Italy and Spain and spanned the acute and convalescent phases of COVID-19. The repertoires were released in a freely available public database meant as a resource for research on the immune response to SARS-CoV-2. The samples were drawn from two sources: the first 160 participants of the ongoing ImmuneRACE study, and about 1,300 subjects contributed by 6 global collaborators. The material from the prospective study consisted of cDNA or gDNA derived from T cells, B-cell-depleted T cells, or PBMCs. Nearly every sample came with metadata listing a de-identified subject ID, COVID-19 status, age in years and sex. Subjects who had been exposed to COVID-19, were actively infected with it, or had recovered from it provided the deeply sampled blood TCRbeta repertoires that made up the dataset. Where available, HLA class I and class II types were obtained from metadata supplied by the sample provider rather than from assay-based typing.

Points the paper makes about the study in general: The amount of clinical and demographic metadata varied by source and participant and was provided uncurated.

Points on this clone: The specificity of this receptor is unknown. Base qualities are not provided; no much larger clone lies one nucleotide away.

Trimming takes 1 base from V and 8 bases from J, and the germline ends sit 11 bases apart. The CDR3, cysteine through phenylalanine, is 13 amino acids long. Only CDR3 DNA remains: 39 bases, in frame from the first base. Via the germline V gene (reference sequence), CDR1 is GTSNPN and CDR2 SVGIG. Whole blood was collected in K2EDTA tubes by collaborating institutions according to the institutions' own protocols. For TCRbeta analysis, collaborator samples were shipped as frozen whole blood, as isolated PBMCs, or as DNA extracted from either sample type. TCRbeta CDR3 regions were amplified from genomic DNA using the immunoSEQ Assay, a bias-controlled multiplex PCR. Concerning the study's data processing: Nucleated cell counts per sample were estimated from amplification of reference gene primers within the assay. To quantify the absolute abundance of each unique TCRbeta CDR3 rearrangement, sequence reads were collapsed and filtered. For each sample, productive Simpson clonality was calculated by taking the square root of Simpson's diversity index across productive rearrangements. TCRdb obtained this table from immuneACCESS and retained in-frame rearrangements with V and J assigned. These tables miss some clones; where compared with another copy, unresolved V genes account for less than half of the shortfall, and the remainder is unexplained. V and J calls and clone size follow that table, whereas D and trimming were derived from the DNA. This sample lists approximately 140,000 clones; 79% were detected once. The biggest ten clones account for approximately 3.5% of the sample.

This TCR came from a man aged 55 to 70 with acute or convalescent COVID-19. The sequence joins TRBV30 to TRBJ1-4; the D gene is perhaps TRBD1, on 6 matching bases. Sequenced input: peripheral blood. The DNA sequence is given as TGTGCCTGGAGTGCGTGGGGGGGCGAAAAACTGTTTTTT. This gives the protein CAWSAWGGEKLFF.